The source of this T cell receptor beta chain is a study of OX40 agonist ivuxolimab in advanced cancers. Turning to the study itself: Three partial responders included one hepatocellular carcinoma patient and two cutaneous melanoma patients.

The repertoire was sequenced with immunoSEQ multiplex PCR; TCRdb's copy has only in-frame clones and lacks some. The table lists roughly 80,000 clones, 93% of them singletons, with about 6.7% in the top ten. This TCR came from an adult with an advanced solid tumor such as melanoma, head and neck, liver or kidney cancer. The sample in question was CD4+ or CD8+ T cells sorted from blood, obtained in a trial of the OX40 agonist ivuxolimab.

In DNA form, the CDR3 reads TGTGCCAGCAGTACCGGGACAGGTTACTACGAGCAGTACTTC. It translates to CASSTGTGYYEQYF. The chain carries TRBV27 and TRBJ2-7; TRBD1 aligns across 8 bases. The V and J ends lost 5 bases and 3 bases, in that order; junction bases with no gene match: 6. Germline values: CDR1 MNHEY, CDR2 SMNVEV (reference sequence). The CDR3 is 14 amino acids.